This is a list of T cell receptor beta chains from one sample in a study of cytomegalovirus exposure and HLA in healthy donors. Profiling relied on immunoSEQ multiplex PCR, and the TCRdb table lists in-frame clones only, not all of them. The data hold around 130,000 clones, with roughly 84% observed a single time. The sequenced material came from PBMCs. The source is a woman under 30 in good health and CMV-seropositive. Each CDR3 is given with its conserved first and last residue. Fields, in order: clone size, V gene, CDR3 length, CDR3 protein. Expanded clones get a size class; other rows say once, few or many, or leave the size out.

>.|TRBV7-3|14
CASSPWAGDNEQFF
>.|TRBV4-1|16
CASSHGLEAEPLGLFF
>.|TRBV7-6|14
CASSRRGGQDIQYF
>.|TRBV6-1|13
CASGRGPNYGYTF
>once|TRBV6-5|13
CASSGQNTGELFF
>.|TRBV7-2|12
CASSPGQYEQYF
>.|TRBV11-2|16
CASSLLSIGSTGELFF
>.|TRBV27|15
CASSLWAGGMETQYF
>.|TRBV11-2|14
CASSFDGHNYGYTF
>.|TRBV27|15
CASSLRGQVTGELFF
>.|TRBV30|14
CAWIRRQHQETQYF
>.|TRBV5-6|12
CASSYNNQPQHF
>.|TRBV5-4|15
CASSPGQSSNYGYTF
>once|TRBV7-9|14
CSSSHNAEVTEAFF
>.|TRBV6-6|14
CASRTGTGTYEQYF
>.|TRBV7-9|13
CASNVRTSDEQFF
>.|TRBV4-2|13
CASSSLGGNEQFF
>.|TRBV9|17
CASSVGPRTGTNTEAFF
>.|TRBV12-2|13
CAGGTYSNQPQHF
>.|TRBV5-1|13
CASTTLARDTQYF
>.|TRBV30|14
CAWRINSYNSPLHF
>.|TRBV11-1|16
CASSQLAGGAYNEQFF
>.|TRBV6-5|15
CASSRSSGGAYEQYF
>.|TRBV27|15
CASSFSQGIGQPQHF
>.|TRBV2|13
CASSDRRYTEAFF
>.|TRBV27|11
CASTSSYEQYF
>.|TRBV29-1|12
CSVEDQRGVAFF
>.|TRBV19|11
CATCTGTEAFF
>.|TRBV5-1|16
CASSLYQGALAYGYTF
>.|TRBV28|14
CASSAGQISNVLTF
>once|TRBV5-1|19
CASSLIPGTGASLSYEQYF
>.|TRBV9|13
CASSVEGANVLTF
>.|TRBV15|16
CATSRALAGATGELFF
>.|TRBV18|16
CASSLGTVGGNTEAFF
>.|TRBV7-2|15
CASSPSFGSYNEQFF
>few|TRBV5-1|13
CASSLGSRDGKYF